One and the same sample provided the 23 T cell receptor beta chains below, sequenced in a study of CD8+ T cells in alopecia areata. RNA, once extracted, was reverse transcribed into cDNA for use as the sequencing template. The table came from immunoSEQ multiplex PCR; TCRdb's copy has only in-frame clones and leaves some out. The table includes fewer than 250,000 clones, 50% to 70% detected once. Sample: CD4+ T cells sorted from blood, taken at week 0. These receptors were obtained from a human donor with alopecia areata.

The count of this clone is one. The chain is built from TRBV7-2 and TRBJ1-5; D is undetermined. Deletions cut 4 bases from V and 1 base from J, with 8 bases between. Germline V CDR1 and CDR2: SGHTA, FQGNSA. The CDR3 is 14 amino acids. CDR3 in amino acids: CASSSGRSNQPQHF. As DNA, the CDR3 is TGTGCCAGCAGCTCGGGCAGAAGCAATCAGCCCCAGCATTTT.

The chain links TRBV6-5 to TRBJ1-1; D remains unclear. Germline-derived CDR1 and CDR2 are MNHEY and SVGAGI. This CDR3 comprises 13 residues. V gave up 4 bases and J gave up 5 bases, with 11 bases separating them. CDR3: CASSLLVGTEAFF. Written as DNA, the CDR3 is TGTGCCAGCAGTTTACTCGTTGGGACTGAAGCTTTCTTT.

This clone was seen a few times. In DNA, the CDR3 is TGTGCCAGCAGCCCACGGACAGGGGCCAACTACGAGCAGTACTTC. Its protein product is CASSPRTGANYEQYF. V and J are TRBV5-5 and TRBJ2-7, with TRBD1 identical over 9 bases. There are 15 residues in the CDR3. Germline CDR1 and CDR2: SGHKS and YYEKEE (reference sequence). Losses at the gene ends were 4 bases for V and 3 bases for J; bases not matched to a gene: 8.

This chain links TRBV20-1 with TRBJ1-2; D uncertain. The CDR3 spans 11 residues. The V end was cut by 1 base, the J end by 8 bases, with 8 bases between. Germline V CDR1 and CDR2: DFQATT, SNEGSKA (reference sequence). The CDR3 DNA is TGCAGTGCTAGAGTTCCGGCGGGCTACACCTTC. Translation gives CSARVPAGYTF.

This rearrangement joins TRBV7-2 to TRBJ1-5; D unresolved. CDR1 and CDR2 from the germline V gene are SGHTA and FQGNSA. The CDR3 length is 14 residues. The V end lost 4 bases, the J end lost 1 base, and 8 bases lay between the germline ends. The DNA for the CDR3 is TGTGCCAGCAGCTCTCCGGGGAGCAATCAGCCCCAGCATTTT. This encodes CASSSPGSNQPQHF. The whole variable domain, filled in from reference TRBV7-2 and TRBJ1-5, reads GAGVSQSPSNKVTEKGKDVELRCDPISGHTALYWYRQSLGQGLEFLIYFQGNSAPDKSGLPSDRFSAERTGGSVSTLTIQRTQQEDSAVYLCASSSPGSNQPQHFGDGTRLSIL.

V gene TRBV30 combines with J gene TRBJ1-5; 10 positions agree with TRBD1. Germline V gene lookup returns CDR1 GTSNPN and CDR2 SVGIG (reference sequence). Germline trimming cut 7 bases from V and 7 bases from J; bases unmatched to any gene: 7. The CDR3 runs 13 residues. The CDR3 DNA is TGTGCCTACTCGGGACAGGGGTTGCAGCCCCAGCATTTT. It yields the protein CAYSGQGLQPQHF.

This clone was counted a few times. The chain uses TRBV28 and TRBJ1-2; D is unresolved. The germline V gene has CDR1 MDHEN and CDR2 SYDVKM. The ends were cut back, 5 bases at V and 3 bases at J, with 10 bases in the middle. The CDR3 extends over 13 amino acids. The CDR3 loop is CASSIGNDYGYTF. The CDR3 region has the DNA TGTGCCAGCAGTATTGGGAATGACTATGGCTACACCTTC.

The chain links TRBV6-5 to TRBJ2-5, with 8 bases that match TRBD2. Germline loops: CDR1 MNHEY, CDR2 SVGAGI. The CDR3 runs to 16 residues. V trimming: 0 bases; J trimming: 5 bases; junction bases outside the gene matches: 8. The CDR3 is CASSYSPGLVRETQYF. In DNA form, the CDR3 reads TGTGCCAGCAGTTACTCCCCGGGACTAGTCAGGGAGACCCAGTACTTC.

This clone was counted only a few times. The sample contains more than one DNA sequence encoding this CDR3. The V and J genes are TRBV20-1 and TRBJ1-1; D is uncertain. The CDR3 runs 11 residues. Trimming cost V 1 base and J 4 bases, with 4 bases left between them. Germline values: CDR1 DFQATT, CDR2 SNEGSKA (reference sequence). This chain's CDR3 is CSARGGTEAFF. The CDR3 coding sequence is TGCAGTGCTAGAGGGGGCACTGAAGCTTTCTTT.

V gene TRBV6-1 combines with J gene TRBJ1-5; possible D gene TRBD1, 5 bases. The length of the CDR3 is 12 residues. Germline V gives CDR1 MNHNS, CDR2 SASEGT. The V end was cut by 4 bases, the J end by 12 bases, with 13 bases between. The CDR3 nucleotides are TGTGCCAGCAGTGGACAGAAAAAAGACCAGCATTTT. Residues: CASSGQKKDQHF.

The chain joins TRBV27 to TRBJ1-2; D is ambiguous. Germline V gene lookup returns CDR1 MNHEY and CDR2 SMNVEV (reference sequence). Trimming stripped 2 bases from V and 9 bases from J, with 19 bases between. The CDR3 contains 15 residues. As DNA, the CDR3 is TGTGCCAGCAGTTTAAGGGAGGACGTAAGAAGCCGCTACACCTTC. Translated, it gives CASSLREDVRSRYTF.

The chain recombines TRBV7-3 with TRBJ2-1; D is tentatively TRBD1 or TRBD2 (5 bases each). Germline V gives CDR1 SGHTA, CDR2 FQGTGA. V was cut by 3 bases and J by 10 bases, with 13 bases left in between. This CDR3 contains 13 residues. In DNA form, the CDR3 reads TGTGCCAGCAGCTTGATCGGGGCGGCGGAGCAGTTCTTC. As protein: CASSLIGAAEQFF.

This clone was observed a handful of times. CDR3 nucleotide sequence: TGTGCCAGCAGCTTGGTGGCCCAGGGCAATCAGCCCCAGCATTTT. It translates to CASSLVAQGNQPQHF. V and J are TRBV5-5 and TRBJ1-5, with no clear D. The CDR3 is 15 amino acids. Trimming removed 0 bases from V and 2 bases from J, with 9 bases in between. CDR1 and CDR2 from the germline V gene are SGHKS and YYEKEE (reference sequence). Variable domain in full (rest from reference TRBV5-5 and TRBJ1-5): DAGVTQSPTHLIKTRGQQVTLRCSPISGHKSVSWYQQVLGQGPQFIFQYYEKEERGRGNFPDRFSARQFPNYSSELNVNALLLGDSALYLCASSLVAQGNQPQHFGDGTRLSIL.

This chain joins TRBV29-1 and TRBJ2-1; 7 nucleotides agree with TRBD1. CDR3 length equals 12 residues. V trimming: 6 bases; J trimming: 9 bases; junction bases outside the gene matches: 8. Germline loops: CDR1 SQVTM, CDR2 ANQGSEA. The CDR3 loop reads CSVMTGLVEQFF. CDR3 in DNA: TGCAGCGTCATGACAGGGCTGGTTGAGCAGTTCTTC.

The rearrangement uses TRBV4-1 and TRBJ1-5; weak D call: TRBD1 (5 bases). Trimming pared 4 bases from V and 3 bases from J, leaving 10 bases between. Per the germline V gene, CDR1 is MGHRA and CDR2 is YSYEKL. The CDR3 totals 14 residues. The CDR3 coding sequence is TGCGCCAGCAGCCGAAGACAGTTCAATCAGCCCCAGCATTTT. This codes for CASSRRQFNQPQHF.

This clone was detected only once. The chain has TRBV29-1 and TRBJ1-4; TRBD1 might be the D (5 bases). The CDR3 runs to 11 residues. Germline CDR1 is SQVTM and CDR2 is ANQGSEA. V dropped 7 bases and J dropped 8 bases, with 11 bases sitting between them. Here the CDR3 DNA reads TGCAGCGGCCTACAGGTGGAAAAACTGTTTTTT. Amino acid sequence: CSGLQVEKLFF.

The rearrangement links TRBV7-9 to TRBJ2-5; D perhaps matches TRBD1 (6 bases). CDR3 length equals 13 residues. V lost 5 bases to trimming and J lost 5 bases, with 12 bases between them. The germline gives CDR1 SEHNR, CDR2 FQNEAQ (reference sequence). Here the CDR3 reads CASSRNREETQYF. In nucleotides, the CDR3 is TGTGCCAGCAGCCGTAACAGGGAGGAGACCCAGTACTTC.

This chain uses TRBV18 with TRBJ2-7; 10 positions match TRBD2. The trim removed 3 bases at V and 5 bases at J, leaving 7 bases unmatched. The CDR3 runs to 15 residues. Germline values: CDR1 KGHSH, CDR2 LQKENI. The CDR3 protein is CASSPYSGRQNEQYF. Here the CDR3 DNA reads TGTGCCAGCTCACCCTATAGCGGGAGGCAGAACGAGCAGTACTTC.

The table lists this clone with a few counts. The V and J genes are TRBV29-1 and TRBJ2-2, with 7 bases fitting TRBD1. This CDR3 comprises 14 residues. After removal of 7 bases from V and 1 base from J, the junction contained 6 bases not matched to a gene. The germline CDR1 and CDR2 sequences are SQVTM and ANQGSEA. The CDR3 DNA sequence: TGCAGCGCCCAGAGACAGGGGAACACCGGGGAGCTGTTTTTT. Translating gives CSAQRQGNTGELFF.

The chain carries TRBV5-4 and TRBJ2-2; D remains ambiguous. Germline V gives CDR1 SGHNT, CDR2 YYREEE (reference sequence). The CDR3 is 16 residues long. The V and J ends lost 0 bases and 0 bases respectively, with 9 bases between them. The CDR3 DNA is TGTGCCAGCAGCTTGGTACGGGCTTCGAACACCGGGGAGCTGTTTTTT. Amino acid sequence: CASSLVRASNTGELFF.

This rearrangement joins TRBV28 to TRBJ2-1; no clear D. Germline V gives CDR1 MDHEN, CDR2 SYDVKM. The CDR3 contains 14 residues. Trimming took 8 bases from V and 0 from J, leaving 11 bases between them. The CDR3 DNA follows: TGTGCCAGCTGGACGGATAGCTCCTACAATGAGCAGTTCTTC. Its translation: CASWTDSSYNEQFF. The whole variable domain, remainder taken from reference TRBV28 and TRBJ2-1, is DVKVTQSSRYLVKRTGEKVFLECVQDMDHENMFWYRQDPGLGLRLIYFSYDVKMKEKGDIPEGYSVSREKKERFSLILESASTNQTSMYLCASWTDSSYNEQFFGPGTRLTVL.

The chain combines TRBV6-5 with TRBJ2-7; D is perhaps TRBD2 (5 bases). The ends were cut back, 11 bases at V and 4 bases at J, with 21 bases in the middle. The CDR3 spans 14 residues. Germline V gene sequence: CDR1 MNHEY, CDR2 SVGAGI. CDR3 in amino acids: CASKEVLAVYEQYF. DNA of the CDR3: TGTGCCTCCAAGGAGGTTCTAGCTGTATACGAGCAGTACTTC.

The CDR3 loop is CASSFGGYNEQFF. CDR3 in DNA: TGTGCCAGCAGCTTCGGGGGCTACAATGAGCAGTTCTTC. The chain recombines TRBV7-3 with TRBJ2-1; tentatively, D is TRBD2 (6 bases). Germline lookup yields CDR1 SGHTA and CDR2 FQGTGA. The CDR3 loop spans 13 amino acids. Trimming cost V 3 bases and J 3 bases, with 6 bases left between them.